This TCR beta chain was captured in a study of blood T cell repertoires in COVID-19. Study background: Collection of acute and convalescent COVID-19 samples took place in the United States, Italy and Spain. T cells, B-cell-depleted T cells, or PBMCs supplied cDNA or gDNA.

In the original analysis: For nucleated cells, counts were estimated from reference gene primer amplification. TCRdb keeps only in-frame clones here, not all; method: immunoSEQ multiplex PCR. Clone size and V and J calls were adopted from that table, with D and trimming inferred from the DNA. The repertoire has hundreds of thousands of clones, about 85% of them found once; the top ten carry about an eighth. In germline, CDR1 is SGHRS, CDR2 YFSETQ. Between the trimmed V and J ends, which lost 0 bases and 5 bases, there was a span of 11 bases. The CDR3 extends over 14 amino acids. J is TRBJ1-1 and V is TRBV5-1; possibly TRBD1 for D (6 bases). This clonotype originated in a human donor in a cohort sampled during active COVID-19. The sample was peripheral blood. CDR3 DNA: TGCGCCAGCAGCTTGGAGGGGGTTGGAACTGAAGCTTTCTTT. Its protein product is CASSLEGVGTEAFF.